This TCR beta chain derives from a study of OX40 agonist ivuxolimab in advanced cancers. Overall study: The patients received agonistic anti-OX40 (CD134) antibody ivuxolimab. Three patients responded partially, comprising one with hepatocellular carcinoma and two with cutaneous melanoma.

V was pared by 8 bases and J by 3 bases, with 9 bases of the junction left unmatched. The CDR3 contains 15 residues. Germline assignment: CDR1 MDHEN and CDR2 SYDVKM. Assay used: immunoSEQ multiplex PCR; TCRdb lists only in-frame clones, some missing. The sample records roughly 60,000 clones, 80% to 95% being singletons. Sequenced here: CD4+ or CD8+ T cells sorted from blood, sampled in a trial of the OX40 agonist ivuxolimab. The chain couples TRBV28 to TRBJ2-3; 9 bases agree with TRBD2. The TCR was taken from an adult with an advanced solid tumor such as melanoma, head and neck, liver or kidney cancer. The CDR3 sequence: CASYQQAGGTDTQYF. In DNA, the CDR3 is TGTGCCAGCTACCAGCAAGCGGGAGGTACAGATACGCAGTATTTT. Combining the CDR3 with reference TRBV28 and TRBJ2-3 gives the whole variable domain DVKVTQSSRYLVKRTGEKVFLECVQDMDHENMFWYRQDPGLGLRLIYFSYDVKMKEKGDIPEGYSVSREKKERFSLILESASTNQTSMYLCASYQQAGGTDTQYFGPGTRLTVL.